The 4 T cell receptor beta chains below were found in one sample sequenced in a study of read filtering for tumor transcriptome and immune sequencing. Molecular barcoded adaptors covering alpha/delta and beta/gamma chains were used on roughly 400 ng RNA. One entry per CDR3 protein, called by TCRdb with MiXCR from the reads. The repertoire consists of fewer than 45,000 distinct CDR3 sequences, with approximately 10% occurring once and the leading ten covering approximately 37%. Sequencing used a population of CD138-negative cells sorted from bone marrow. The receptors derive from a donor aged 40 or older with multiple myeloma.

Many counts were recorded for this clonotype. The chain employs TRBV12-3 or TRBV12-4 and TRBJ1-6; D ambiguous. V was clipped by 6 bases and J by 15 bases, with 15 bases between them. There are 12 residues in the CDR3. Here the CDR3 reads CASRSDERRLHF. The DNA for the CDR3 is TGTGCCAGCAGATCGGACGAACGTCGCCTCCACTTT.

This clonotype was recorded at least ten times. V gene TRBV20-1 combines with J gene TRBJ2-3; a possible D gene is TRBD2 (7 bases). Germline V gene data show CDR1 as DFQATT and CDR2 as SNEGSKA (reference sequence). Deletions cut 1 base from V and 2 bases from J, with 19 bases between. CDR3 size: 17 residues. The CDR3 bases are TGCAGTGCTAGAGTGCTCGGGCGGGGGCGGGTCACAGATACGCAGTATTTT. It yields the protein CSARVLGRGRVTDTQYF.

For this clonotype: This may stem from a read error, because a much larger clone lies one nucleotide away. V and J are TRBV29-1 and TRBJ2-1; TRBD1 aligns across 9 bases. This CDR3 spans 14 amino acids. Germline CDR1 and CDR2: SQVTM and ANQGSEA. CDR3 sequence (DNA): TGCAACGCCGCGGCCCAGACAGGGGGAAATGAGCAGTTCTTC. This translates into CNAAAQTGGNEQFF.

About this clonotype itself: One end of the junction does not line up with germline, which may come from a read error. The gene calls are TRBV5-4 and TRBJ2-1; TRBD2 agrees at 8 bases. Germline V CDR1 and CDR2: SGHNT, YYREEE (reference sequence). This CDR3 has 15 residues. CDR3 amino acids: CASSPLRAGVDEQFF. As DNA, the CDR3 is TGTGCTAGCAGCCCCCTACGAGCGGGGGTCGATGAGCAGTTCTTC.